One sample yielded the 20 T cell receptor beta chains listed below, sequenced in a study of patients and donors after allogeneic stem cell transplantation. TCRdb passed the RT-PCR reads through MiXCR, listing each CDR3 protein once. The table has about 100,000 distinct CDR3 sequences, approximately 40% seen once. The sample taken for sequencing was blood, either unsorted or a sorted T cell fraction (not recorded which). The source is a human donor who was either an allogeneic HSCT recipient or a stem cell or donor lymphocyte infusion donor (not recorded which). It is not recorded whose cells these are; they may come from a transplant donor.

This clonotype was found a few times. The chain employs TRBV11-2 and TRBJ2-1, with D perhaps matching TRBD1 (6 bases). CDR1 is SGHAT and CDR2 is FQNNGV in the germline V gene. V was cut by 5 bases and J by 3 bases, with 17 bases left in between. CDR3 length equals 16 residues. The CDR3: CASSRAWSGDYNEQFF. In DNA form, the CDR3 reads TGTGCCAGCAGCCGTGCTTGGTCAGGGGACTACAATGAGCAGTTCTTC.

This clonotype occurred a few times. CDR3 loop: CATSRLASETQYF. The CDR3 DNA reads as TGTGCCACCAGCAGACTAGCGTCCGAGACCCAGTACTTC. V gene TRBV15 combines with J gene TRBJ2-5; D may be TRBD2 (6 bases). V lost 2 bases and J 5 bases, leaving 9 bases between the germline ends. CDR3 length: 13 residues. The germline V gene encodes CDR1 LNHNV and CDR2 YYDKDF (reference sequence).

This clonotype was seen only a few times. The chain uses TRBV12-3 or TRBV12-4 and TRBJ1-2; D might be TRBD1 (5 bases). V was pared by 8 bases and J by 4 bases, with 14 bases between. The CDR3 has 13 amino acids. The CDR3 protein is CASHGGISYGYTF. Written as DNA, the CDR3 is TGTGCCAGCCACGGGGGGATAAGCTATGGCTACACCTTC.

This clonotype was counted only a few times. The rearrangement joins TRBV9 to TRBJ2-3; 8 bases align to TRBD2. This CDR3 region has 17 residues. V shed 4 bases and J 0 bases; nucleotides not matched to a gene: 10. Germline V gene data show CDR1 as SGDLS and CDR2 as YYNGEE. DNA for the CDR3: TGTGCCAGCAGCCCTTCTTGGAGCGGGAGTAGCACAGATACGCAGTATTTT. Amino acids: CASSPSWSGSSTDTQYF.

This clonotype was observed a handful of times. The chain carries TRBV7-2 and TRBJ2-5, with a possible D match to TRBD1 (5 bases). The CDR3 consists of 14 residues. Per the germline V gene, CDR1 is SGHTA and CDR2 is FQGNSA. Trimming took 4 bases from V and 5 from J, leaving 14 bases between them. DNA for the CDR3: TGTGCCAGCAGCTCAACAGGTTCCGGCGAGACCCAGTACTTC. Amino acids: CASSSTGSGETQYF.

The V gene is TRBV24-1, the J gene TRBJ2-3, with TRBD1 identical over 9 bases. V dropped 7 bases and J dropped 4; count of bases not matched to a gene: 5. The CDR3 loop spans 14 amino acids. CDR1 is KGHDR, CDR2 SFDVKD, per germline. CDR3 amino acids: CATSYRGQSDTQYF. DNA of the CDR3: TGTGCCACCAGCTACAGGGGGCAATCAGATACGCAGTATTTT.

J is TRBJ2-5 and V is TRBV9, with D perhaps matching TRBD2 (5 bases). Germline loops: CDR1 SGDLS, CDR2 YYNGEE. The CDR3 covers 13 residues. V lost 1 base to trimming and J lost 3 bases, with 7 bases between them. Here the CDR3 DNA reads TGTGCCAGCAGCGTACGGGATAAAGAGACCCAGTACTTC. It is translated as CASSVRDKETQYF.

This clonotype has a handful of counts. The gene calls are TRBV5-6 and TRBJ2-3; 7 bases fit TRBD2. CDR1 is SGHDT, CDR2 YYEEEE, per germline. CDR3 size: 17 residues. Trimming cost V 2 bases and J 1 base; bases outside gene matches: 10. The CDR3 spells CASSLPGRERGTDTQYF. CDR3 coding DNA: TGTGCCAGCAGCTTACCAGGGCGGGAGCGGGGCACAGATACGCAGTATTTT. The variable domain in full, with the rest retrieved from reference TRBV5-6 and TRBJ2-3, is DAGVTQSPTHLIKTRGQQVTLRCSPKSGHDTVSWYQQALGQGPQFIFQYYEEEERQRGNFPDRFSGHQFPNYSSELNVNALLLGDSALYLCASSLPGRERGTDTQYFGPGTRLTVL.

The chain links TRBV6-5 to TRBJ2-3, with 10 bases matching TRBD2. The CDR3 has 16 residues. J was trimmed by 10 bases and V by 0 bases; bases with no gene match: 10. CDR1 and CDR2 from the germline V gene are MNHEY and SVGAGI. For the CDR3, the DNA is TGTGCCAGCAGTTACTCAGCGGGAGGGCCGAGGATAGCGCAGTATTTT. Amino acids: CASSYSAGGPRIAQYF.

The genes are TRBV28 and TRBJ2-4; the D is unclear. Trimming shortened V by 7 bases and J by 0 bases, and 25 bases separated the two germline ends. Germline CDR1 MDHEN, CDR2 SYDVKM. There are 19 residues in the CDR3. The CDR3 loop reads CASTPLAAESRLAKNIQYF. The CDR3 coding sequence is TGTGCCAGCACCCCCTTGGCGGCGGAATCTCGACTAGCCAAAAACATTCAGTACTTC.

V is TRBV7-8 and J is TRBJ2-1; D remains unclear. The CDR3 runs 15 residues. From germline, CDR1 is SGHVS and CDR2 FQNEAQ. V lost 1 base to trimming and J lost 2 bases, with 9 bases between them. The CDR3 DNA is TGTGCCAGCAGCTTAGTGGGCCAACCCTACAATGAGCAGTTCTTC. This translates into CASSLVGQPYNEQFF. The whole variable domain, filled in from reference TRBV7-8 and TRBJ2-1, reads GAGVSQSPRYKVAKRGQDVALRCDPISGHVSLFWYQQALGQGPEFLTYFQNEAQLDKSGLPSDRFFAERPEGSVSTLKIQRTQQEDSAVYLCASSLVGQPYNEQFFGPGTRLTVL.

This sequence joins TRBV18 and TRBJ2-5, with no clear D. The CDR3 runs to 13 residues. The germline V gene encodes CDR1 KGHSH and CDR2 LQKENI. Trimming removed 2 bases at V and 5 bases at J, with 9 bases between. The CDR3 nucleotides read TGTGCCAGCTCACCAAATCTTGGGGAGACCCAGTACTTC. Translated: CASSPNLGETQYF.

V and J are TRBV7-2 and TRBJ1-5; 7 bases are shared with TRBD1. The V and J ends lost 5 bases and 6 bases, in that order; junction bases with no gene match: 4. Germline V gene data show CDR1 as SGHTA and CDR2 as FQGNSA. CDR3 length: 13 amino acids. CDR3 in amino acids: CASSPTGLQPQHF. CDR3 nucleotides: TGTGCCAGCAGCCCGACAGGGCTTCAGCCCCAGCATTTT. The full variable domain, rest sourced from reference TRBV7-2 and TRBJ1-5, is GAGVSQSPSNKVTEKGKDVELRCDPISGHTALYWYRQSLGQGLEFLIYFQGNSAPDKSGLPSDRFSAERTGGSVSTLTIQRTQQEDSAVYLCASSPTGLQPQHFGDGTRLSIL.

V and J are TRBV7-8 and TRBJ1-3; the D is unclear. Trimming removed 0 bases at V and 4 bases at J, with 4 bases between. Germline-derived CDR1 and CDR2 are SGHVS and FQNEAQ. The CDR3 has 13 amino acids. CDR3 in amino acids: CASSLARGNTIYF. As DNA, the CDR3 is TGTGCCAGCAGCTTAGCGCGCGGAAACACCATATATTTT.

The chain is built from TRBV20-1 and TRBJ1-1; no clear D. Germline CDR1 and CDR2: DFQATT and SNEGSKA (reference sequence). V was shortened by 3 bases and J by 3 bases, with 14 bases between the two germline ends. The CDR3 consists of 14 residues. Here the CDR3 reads CSASTLGGDTEAFF. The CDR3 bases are TGCAGTGCTAGCACCCTCGGAGGCGACACTGAAGCTTTCTTT.

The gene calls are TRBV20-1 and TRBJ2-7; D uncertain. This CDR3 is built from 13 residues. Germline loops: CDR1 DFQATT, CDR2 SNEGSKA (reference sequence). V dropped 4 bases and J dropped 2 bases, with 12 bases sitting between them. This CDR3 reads CSATASEPYEQYF. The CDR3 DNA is TGCAGTGCTACCGCTAGTGAACCCTACGAGCAGTACTTC.

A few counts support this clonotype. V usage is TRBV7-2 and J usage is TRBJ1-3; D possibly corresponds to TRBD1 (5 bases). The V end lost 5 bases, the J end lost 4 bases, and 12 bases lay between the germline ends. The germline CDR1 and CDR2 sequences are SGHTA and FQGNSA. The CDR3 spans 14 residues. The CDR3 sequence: CASSPGTDGNTIYF. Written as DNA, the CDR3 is TGTGCCAGCAGCCCCGGGACGGACGGAAACACCATATATTTT.

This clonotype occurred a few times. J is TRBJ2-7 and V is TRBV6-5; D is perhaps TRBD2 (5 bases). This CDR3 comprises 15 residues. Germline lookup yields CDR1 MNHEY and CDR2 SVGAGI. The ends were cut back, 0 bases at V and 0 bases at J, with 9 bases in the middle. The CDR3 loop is CASSYSALASYEQYF. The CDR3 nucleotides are TGTGCCAGCAGTTACTCGGCCCTAGCCTCCTACGAGCAGTACTTC.

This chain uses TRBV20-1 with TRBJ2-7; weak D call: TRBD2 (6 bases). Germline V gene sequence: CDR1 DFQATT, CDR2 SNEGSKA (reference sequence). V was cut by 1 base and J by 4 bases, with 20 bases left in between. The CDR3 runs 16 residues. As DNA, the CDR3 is TGCAGTGCTAGAGGGGGTCCGGGAGATGGGTCTTACGAGCAGTACTTC. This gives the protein CSARGGPGDGSYEQYF.

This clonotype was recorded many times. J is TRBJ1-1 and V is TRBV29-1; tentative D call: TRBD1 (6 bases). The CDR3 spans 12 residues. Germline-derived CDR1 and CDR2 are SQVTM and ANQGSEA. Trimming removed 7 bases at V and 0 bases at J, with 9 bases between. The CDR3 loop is CSGDRLNTEAFF. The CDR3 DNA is TGCAGCGGTGACAGGCTGAACACTGAAGCTTTCTTT.